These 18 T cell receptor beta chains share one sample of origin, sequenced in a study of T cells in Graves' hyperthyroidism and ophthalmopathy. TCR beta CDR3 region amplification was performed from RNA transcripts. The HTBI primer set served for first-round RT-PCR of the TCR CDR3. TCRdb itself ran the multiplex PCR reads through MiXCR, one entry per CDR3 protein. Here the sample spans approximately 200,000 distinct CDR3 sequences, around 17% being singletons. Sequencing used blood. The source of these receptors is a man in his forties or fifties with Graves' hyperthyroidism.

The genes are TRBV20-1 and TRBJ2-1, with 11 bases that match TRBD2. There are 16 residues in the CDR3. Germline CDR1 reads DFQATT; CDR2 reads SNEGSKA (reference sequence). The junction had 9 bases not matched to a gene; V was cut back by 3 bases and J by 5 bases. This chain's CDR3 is CSASSSGRARDNEQFF. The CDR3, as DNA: TGCAGTGCTAGTAGTAGCGGGAGGGCCCGGGACAATGAGCAGTTCTTC.

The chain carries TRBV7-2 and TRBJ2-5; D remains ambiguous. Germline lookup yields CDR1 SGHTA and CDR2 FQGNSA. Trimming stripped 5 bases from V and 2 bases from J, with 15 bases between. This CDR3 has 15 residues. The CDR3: CASSPEWVRQETQYF. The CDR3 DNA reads TGTGCCAGCAGCCCCGAATGGGTTCGTCAAGAGACCCAGTACTTC. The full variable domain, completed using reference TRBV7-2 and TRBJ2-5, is GAGVSQSPSNKVTEKGKDVELRCDPISGHTALYWYRQSLGQGLEFLIYFQGNSAPDKSGLPSDRFSAERTGGSVSTLTIQRTQQEDSAVYLCASSPEWVRQETQYFGPGTRLLVL.

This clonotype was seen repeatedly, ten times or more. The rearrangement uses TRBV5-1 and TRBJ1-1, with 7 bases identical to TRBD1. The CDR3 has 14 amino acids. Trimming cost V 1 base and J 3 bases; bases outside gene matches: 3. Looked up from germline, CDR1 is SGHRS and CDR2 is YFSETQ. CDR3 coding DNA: TGCGCCAGCAGCTTGAACAGGGGTGACACTGAAGCTTTCTTT. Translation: CASSLNRGDTEAFF.

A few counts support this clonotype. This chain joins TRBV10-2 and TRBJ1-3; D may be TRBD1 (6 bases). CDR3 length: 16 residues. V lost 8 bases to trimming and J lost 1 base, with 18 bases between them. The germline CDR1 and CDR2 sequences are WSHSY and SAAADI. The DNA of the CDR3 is TGCGCCAGCGTCCAGGGGCTCGGTATTTCTGGAAACACCATATATTTT. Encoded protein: CASVQGLGISGNTIYF.

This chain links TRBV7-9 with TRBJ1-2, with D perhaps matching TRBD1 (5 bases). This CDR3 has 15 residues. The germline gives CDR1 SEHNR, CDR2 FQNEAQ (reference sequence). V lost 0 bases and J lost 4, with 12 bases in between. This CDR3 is CASSLAGARSYGYTF. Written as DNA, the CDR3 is TGTGCCAGCAGCTTAGCAGGGGCGCGCAGCTATGGCTACACCTTC.

The CDR3 loop reads CASSTGLAEDNEQFF. The CDR3 bases are TGTGCCAGCAGCACAGGACTAGCGGAGGACAATGAGCAGTTCTTC. The rearrangement joins TRBV7-9 to TRBJ2-1; 10 bases line up with TRBD2. The junction had 6 bases not matched to a gene; V was cut back by 5 bases and J by 5 bases. The CDR3 totals 15 residues. Germline-derived CDR1 and CDR2 are SEHNR and FQNEAQ (reference sequence).

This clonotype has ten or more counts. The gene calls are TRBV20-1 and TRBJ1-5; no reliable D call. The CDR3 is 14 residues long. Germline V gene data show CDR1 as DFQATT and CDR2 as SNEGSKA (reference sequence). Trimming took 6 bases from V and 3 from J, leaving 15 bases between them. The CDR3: CSARTPYFNQPQHF. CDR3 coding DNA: TGCAGTGCGAGAACACCTTACTTCAATCAGCCCCAGCATTTT.

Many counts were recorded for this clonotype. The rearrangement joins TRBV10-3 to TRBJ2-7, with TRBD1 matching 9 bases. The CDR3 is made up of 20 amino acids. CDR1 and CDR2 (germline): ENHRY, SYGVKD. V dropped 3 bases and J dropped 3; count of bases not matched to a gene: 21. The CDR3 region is CAISDPAPGQGDIGYYEQYF. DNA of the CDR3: TGTGCCATCAGTGACCCTGCACCGGGACAGGGAGACATAGGCTACTACGAGCAGTACTTC.

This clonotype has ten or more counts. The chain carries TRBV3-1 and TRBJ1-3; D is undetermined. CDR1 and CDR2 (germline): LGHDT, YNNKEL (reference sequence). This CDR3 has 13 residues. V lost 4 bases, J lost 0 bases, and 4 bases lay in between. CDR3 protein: CASSRDSGNTIYF. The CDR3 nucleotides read TGTGCCAGCAGCCGGGACTCTGGAAACACCATATATTTT.

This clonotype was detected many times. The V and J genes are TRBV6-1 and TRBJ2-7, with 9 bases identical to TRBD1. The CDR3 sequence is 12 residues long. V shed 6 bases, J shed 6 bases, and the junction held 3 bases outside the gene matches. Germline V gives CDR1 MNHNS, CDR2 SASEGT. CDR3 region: CASRGQGFEQYF. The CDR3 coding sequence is TGTGCCAGCAGGGGACAGGGTTTCGAGCAGTACTTC.

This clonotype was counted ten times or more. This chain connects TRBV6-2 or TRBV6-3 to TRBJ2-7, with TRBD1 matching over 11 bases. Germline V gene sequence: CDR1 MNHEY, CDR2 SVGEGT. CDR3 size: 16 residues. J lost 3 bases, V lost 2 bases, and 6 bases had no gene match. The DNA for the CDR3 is TGTGCCAGCAGTTACCCCCGGGGACAGGGGGACTACGAGCAGTACTTC. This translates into CASSYPRGQGDYEQYF.

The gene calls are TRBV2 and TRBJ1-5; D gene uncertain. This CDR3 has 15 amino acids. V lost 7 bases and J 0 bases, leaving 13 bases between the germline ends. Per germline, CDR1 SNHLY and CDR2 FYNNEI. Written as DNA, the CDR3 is TGTGCCAGCAAAAGTGTGGGAAATAGCAATCAGCCCCAGCATTTT. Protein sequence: CASKSVGNSNQPQHF. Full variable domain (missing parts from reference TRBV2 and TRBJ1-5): EPEVTQTPSHQVTQMGQEVILRCVPISNHLYFYWYRQILGQKVEFLVSFYNNEISEKSEIFDDQFSVERPDGSNFTLKIRSTKLEDSAMYFCASKSVGNSNQPQHFGDGTRLSIL.

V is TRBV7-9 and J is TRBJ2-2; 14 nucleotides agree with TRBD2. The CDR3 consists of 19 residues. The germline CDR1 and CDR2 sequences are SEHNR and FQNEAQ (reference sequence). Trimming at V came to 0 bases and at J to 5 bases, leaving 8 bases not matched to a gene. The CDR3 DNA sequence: TGTGCCAGCAGCTTAGCGAAGGGGACTAGCGGGGGACTAACCGGGGAGCTGTTTTTT. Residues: CASSLAKGTSGGLTGELFF.

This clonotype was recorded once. CDR3 loop: CASSAGQRARNNEQFF. The CDR3 DNA is TGTGCCAGCAGCGCGGGACAGAGGGCGCGGAACAATGAGCAGTTCTTC. The V gene is TRBV9, the J gene TRBJ2-1; 7 bases map to TRBD1. V shed 3 bases and J 5 bases; nucleotides not matched to a gene: 11. The CDR3 contains 16 residues. Germline loops: CDR1 SGDLS, CDR2 YYNGEE.

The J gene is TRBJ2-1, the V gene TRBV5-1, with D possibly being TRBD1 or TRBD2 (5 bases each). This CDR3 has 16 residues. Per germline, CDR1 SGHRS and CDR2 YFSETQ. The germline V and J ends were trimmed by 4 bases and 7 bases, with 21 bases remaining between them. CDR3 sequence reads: CASSIHTRGGWNEQFF. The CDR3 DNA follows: TGCGCCAGCAGCATCCACACTAGGGGCGGGTGGAATGAGCAGTTCTTC. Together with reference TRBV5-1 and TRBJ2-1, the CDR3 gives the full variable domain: KAGVTQTPRYLIKTRGQQVTLSCSPISGHRSVSWYQQTPGQGLQFLFEYFSETQRNKGNFPGRFSGRQFSNSRSEMNVSTLELGDSALYLCASSIHTRGGWNEQFFGPGTRLTVL.

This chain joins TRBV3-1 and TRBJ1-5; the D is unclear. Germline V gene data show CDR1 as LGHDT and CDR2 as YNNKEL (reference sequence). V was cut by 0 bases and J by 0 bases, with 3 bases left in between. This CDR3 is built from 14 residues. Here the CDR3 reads CASSQDTSNQPQHF. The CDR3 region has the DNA TGTGCCAGCAGCCAAGATACTAGCAATCAGCCCCAGCATTTT.

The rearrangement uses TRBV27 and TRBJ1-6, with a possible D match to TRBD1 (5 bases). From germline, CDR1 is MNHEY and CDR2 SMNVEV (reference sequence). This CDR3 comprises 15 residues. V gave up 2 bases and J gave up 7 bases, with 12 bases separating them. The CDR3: CASSLGGTQNSPLHF. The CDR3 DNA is TGTGCCAGCAGTTTAGGAGGGACCCAAAATTCACCCCTCCACTTT.

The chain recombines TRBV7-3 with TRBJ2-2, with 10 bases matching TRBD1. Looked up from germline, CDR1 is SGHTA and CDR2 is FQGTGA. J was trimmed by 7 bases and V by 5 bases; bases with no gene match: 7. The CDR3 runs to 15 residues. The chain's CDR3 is CASSTGTGAGGELFF. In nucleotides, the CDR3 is TGTGCCAGCAGCACCGGGACAGGGGCAGGCGGGGAGCTGTTTTTT.